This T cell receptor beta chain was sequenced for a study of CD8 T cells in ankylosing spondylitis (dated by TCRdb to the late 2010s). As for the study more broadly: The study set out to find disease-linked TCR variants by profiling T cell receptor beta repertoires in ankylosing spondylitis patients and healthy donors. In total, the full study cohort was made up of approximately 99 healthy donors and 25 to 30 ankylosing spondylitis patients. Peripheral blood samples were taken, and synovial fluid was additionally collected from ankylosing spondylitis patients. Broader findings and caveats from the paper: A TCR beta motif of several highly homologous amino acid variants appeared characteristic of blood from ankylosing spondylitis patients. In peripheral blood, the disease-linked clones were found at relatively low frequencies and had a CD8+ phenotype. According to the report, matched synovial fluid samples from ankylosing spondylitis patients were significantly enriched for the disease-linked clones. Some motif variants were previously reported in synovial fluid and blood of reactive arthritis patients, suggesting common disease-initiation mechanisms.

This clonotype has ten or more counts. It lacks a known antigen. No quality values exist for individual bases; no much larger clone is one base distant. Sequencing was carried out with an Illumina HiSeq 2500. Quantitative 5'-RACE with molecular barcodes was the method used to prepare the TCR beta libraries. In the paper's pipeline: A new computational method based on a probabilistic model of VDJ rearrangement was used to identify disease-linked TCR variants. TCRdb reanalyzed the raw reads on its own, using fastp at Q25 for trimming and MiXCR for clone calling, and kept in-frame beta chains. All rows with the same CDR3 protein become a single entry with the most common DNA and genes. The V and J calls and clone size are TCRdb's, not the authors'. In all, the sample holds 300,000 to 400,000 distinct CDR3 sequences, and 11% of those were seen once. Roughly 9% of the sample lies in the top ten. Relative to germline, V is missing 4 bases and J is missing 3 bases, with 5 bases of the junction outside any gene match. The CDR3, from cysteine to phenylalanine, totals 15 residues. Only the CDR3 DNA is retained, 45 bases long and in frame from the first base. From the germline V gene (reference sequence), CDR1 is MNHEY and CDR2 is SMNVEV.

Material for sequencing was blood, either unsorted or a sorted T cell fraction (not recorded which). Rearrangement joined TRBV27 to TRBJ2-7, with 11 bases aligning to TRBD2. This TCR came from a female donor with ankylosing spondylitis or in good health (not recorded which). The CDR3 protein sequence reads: CASSSPLAGDYEQYF. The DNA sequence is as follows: TGTGCCAGCAGTTCCCCACTAGCGGGGGACTACGAGCAGTACTTC.